This T cell receptor beta chain was identified in a study of T cells in Graves' hyperthyroidism and ophthalmopathy. The CDR3 regions of TCR beta were amplified from RNA transcripts. Using the HTBI primer set, a first-round RT-PCR was run on the TCR CDR3. TCRdb reanalysed the multiplex PCR reads using MiXCR and keeps one entry per CDR3 protein. The sample holds under 400,000 distinct CDR3 sequences; 13% to 15% are singletons and the top ten take roughly a fifth. This CDR3 has 15 amino acids. Germline V lookup: CDR1 SGHNT, CDR2 YYREEE (reference sequence). Losses at the gene ends were 4 bases for V and 1 base for J; bases not matched to a gene: 5. In the case of this clonotype: Antigen: not known.

Regarding the study as a whole: Model output signaled ophthalmopathy a median about 6.3 months ahead of onset.

The rearrangement uses TRBV5-4 and TRBJ2-1; 7 bases line up with TRBD2. This TCR was sampled from a woman aged 60-75 years with Graves' ophthalmopathy. Sequencing was carried out using blood. CDR3 sequence (DNA): TGTGCCAGCAGCACTAGCGCCATTTCCTACAATGAGCAGTTCTTC. Its translation is CASSTSAISYNEQFF.